A single sample is the source of the 18 T cell receptor beta chains below, sequenced in a study of T-cell reconstitution after alpha-beta-depleted transplantation in children (TCRdb year 2016). Receptor amplification or capture employed PCR. Sequenced on an Illumina HiSeq 2500. TCR libraries were prepared with molecular barcoding, using unique molecular identifiers to normalize TCRbeta repertoire quantification. TCRdb's own reprocessing of the public reads used fastp at Q25 and MiXCR and kept productive beta chains. Every distinct CDR3 protein forms one entry, paired with its most common genes and DNA. A total of around 130,000 distinct CDR3 sequences appear in this sample, about 9.9% of them only once. The ten top clones hold under 30% of the sample. The sample's treatment or condition label, in plain terms: allogeneic hematopoietic cell transplantation with graft depleted of TCRalphabeta T cells and CD19 B cells.

Here the sequenced sample was PBMCs, mostly from graft donor cells, taken 180 days after TCRalphabeta/CD19-depleted stem cell transplant. All receptors derive from a girl under three years old who had a stem cell transplant for combined immunodeficiency, so the T cells may come from the graft donor.

The V gene is TRBV12-3 or TRBV12-4, the J gene TRBJ2-3; no definite D call. Trimming stripped 3 bases from V and 4 bases from J, with 8 bases between. CDR3 length: 13 amino acids. As DNA, the CDR3 is TGTGCCAGCAGTTTGTATTGGTCAGATACGCAGTATTTT. This translates into CASSLYWSDTQYF.

This rearrangement joins TRBV12-3 or TRBV12-4 to TRBJ2-3; D is ambiguous. CDR3 length: 14 amino acids. Trimming stripped 3 bases from V and 1 base from J, with 8 bases between. The CDR3 protein is CASSFRLRTDTQYF. CDR3 sequence (DNA): TGTGCCAGCAGTTTTAGGCTCCGCACAGATACGCAGTATTTT.

This clonotype was observed a few times. The rearrangement joins TRBV28 to TRBJ1-4; 11 bases align to TRBD1. Per germline, CDR1 MDHEN and CDR2 SYDVKM. The J segment lost 8 bases and the V segment lost 3 bases, leaving 5 bases of the junction unmatched. CDR3 length: 15 amino acids. This chain's CDR3 is CASSLSGTGGEKLFF. CDR3 DNA sequence: TGTGCCAGCAGTTTGTCTGGGACAGGGGGAGAAAAACTGTTTTTT.

In this sample, this clonotype turned up a few times. V and J are TRBV7-2 and TRBJ2-5; D not resolved. Trimming removed 1 base from V and 3 bases from J, with 6 bases in between. CDR1 and CDR2 from the germline V gene are SGHTA and FQGNSA. The CDR3 has 13 amino acids. The CDR3 region has the DNA TGTGCCAGCAGCTTAGAACTGGAAGAGACCCAGTACTTC. Translating it yields CASSLELEETQYF.

This clonotype came up a few times. V and J are TRBV27 and TRBJ2-2, with 13 bases aligning to TRBD2. This CDR3 is 19 amino acids long. V gave up 5 bases and J gave up 0 bases; unmatched junction bases: 9. Germline lookup yields CDR1 MNHEY and CDR2 SMNVEV (reference sequence). CDR3 sequence (DNA): TGTGCCAGCAGTCCTGGACTAGCGGGGGACCCCTCGAACACCGGGGAGCTGTTTTTT. Its protein product is CASSPGLAGDPSNTGELFF.

This rearrangement joins TRBV19 to TRBJ1-1; no definite D call. CDR1 and CDR2 (germline): LNHDA, SQIVND (reference sequence). The length of the CDR3 is 13 residues. V was cut by 6 bases and J by 4 bases, with 12 bases left in between. The CDR3 DNA reads TGTGCCAGTAGAGTGTCATCGGGCACTGAAGCTTTCTTT. As protein: CASRVSSGTEAFF.

This clonotype was recorded a few times. The chain couples TRBV4-3 to TRBJ1-2, with 8 bases fitting TRBD1. Germline V lookup: CDR1 LGHNA, CDR2 YSLEER. The CDR3 totals 16 residues. The junction had 4 bases not matched to a gene; V was cut back by 0 bases and J by 1 base. DNA for the CDR3: TGCGCCAGCAGCCAAGAGGGGACAGGTCTTAACTATGGCTACACCTTC. Protein: CASSQEGTGLNYGYTF.

The chain joins TRBV24-1 to TRBJ2-2; D not certain. CDR1 KGHDR and CDR2 SFDVKD come from the germline V gene. Between the trimmed V and J ends, which lost 4 bases and 7 bases, there was a span of 12 bases. The CDR3 is 14 residues long. The CDR3 region is CATSEWYGGGELFF. DNA of the CDR3: TGTGCCACCAGTGAATGGTACGGTGGCGGGGAGCTGTTTTTT.

The rearrangement uses TRBV27 and TRBJ2-7; no clear D. CDR1 and CDR2 (germline): MNHEY, SMNVEV (reference sequence). V lost 2 bases, J lost 0 bases, and 8 bases lay in between. This CDR3 has 14 amino acids. The CDR3 bases are TGTGCCAGCAGTTTAGAGGCAGGCTCCTACGAGCAGTACTTC. It yields the protein CASSLEAGSYEQYF.

This chain joins TRBV6-1 and TRBJ1-2; tentative D call: TRBD1 (5 bases). Germline values: CDR1 MNHNS, CDR2 SASEGT. V gave up 6 bases and J gave up 4 bases, with 15 bases separating them. CDR3 length: 14 amino acids. Here the CDR3 reads CASSPQIDSYGYTF. The CDR3 region has the DNA TGTGCCAGCAGCCCACAAATTGACAGCTATGGCTACACCTTC.

The J gene is TRBJ1-6, the V gene TRBV5-1, with D possibly TRBD1 on 5 matching bases. With 0 bases removed from V and 4 bases from J, the gap between germline ends came to 8 bases. The CDR3 runs to 15 residues. Germline CDR1 is SGHRS and CDR2 is YFSETQ. DNA for the CDR3: TGCGCCAGCAGCTTGGACAGGAGTTATAATTCACCCCTCCACTTT. It codes for CASSLDRSYNSPLHF. The full variable domain, rest sourced from reference TRBV5-1 and TRBJ1-6, is KAGVTQTPRYLIKTRGQQVTLSCSPISGHRSVSWYQQTPGQGLQFLFEYFSETQRNKGNFPGRFSGRQFSNSRSEMNVSTLELGDSALYLCASSLDRSYNSPLHFGNGTRLTVT.

The gene calls are TRBV20-1 and TRBJ2-1, with 7 bases fitting TRBD2. Germline CDR1 is DFQATT and CDR2 is SNEGSKA (reference sequence). The length of the CDR3 is 15 residues. Trimming took 6 bases from V and 0 from J; bases not matched to a gene: 8. Written as DNA, the CDR3 is TGCAGTGCAGACCCGGGACTACGCTCCTACAATGAGCAGTTCTTC. Translation gives CSADPGLRSYNEQFF.

In this sample, this clonotype is medium-sized. V and J are TRBV29-1 and TRBJ2-5; weak D call: TRBD2 (5 bases). This CDR3 is 11 amino acids long. Germline CDR1 and CDR2: SQVTM and ANQGSEA. V was pared by 3 bases and J by 5 bases, with 7 bases between. The CDR3 DNA sequence: TGCAGCGTTGAGTCGGGGGAGACCCAGTACTTC. Amino acid sequence: CSVESGETQYF. Together with reference TRBV29-1 and TRBJ2-5, the CDR3 gives the full variable domain: SAVISQKPSRDICQRGTSLTIQCQVDSQVTMMFWYRQQPGQSLTLIATANQGSEATYESGFVIDKFPISRPNLTFSTLTVSNMSPEDSSIYLCSVESGETQYFGPGTRLLVL.

This sequence joins TRBV3-1 and TRBJ1-2; TRBD1 agrees at 7 bases. Germline assignment: CDR1 LGHDT and CDR2 YNNKEL (reference sequence). With 5 bases clipped from V and 4 bases from J, the junction kept 7 bases outside the gene matches. The length of the CDR3 is 14 residues. The CDR3 DNA sequence: TGTGCCAGCAGCTCGCTGACAGGGAGCTATGGCTACACCTTC. It encodes CASSSLTGSYGYTF.

This clonotype was counted between two and nine times. The gene calls are TRBV5-6 and TRBJ2-7; D is uncertain. The CDR3 consists of 14 residues. V lost 5 bases and J lost 1, with 13 bases in between. The germline CDR1 and CDR2 sequences are SGHDT and YYEEEE. The CDR3 nucleotides are TGTGCCAGCAGGAGGATCCGCCATTCCTACGAGCAGTACTTC. Amino acids: CASRRIRHSYEQYF.

This clonotype was detected only a few times. The chain carries TRBV6-1 and TRBJ1-6; D might be TRBD1 (6 bases). The CDR3 contains 16 residues. Trimming shortened V by 8 bases and J by 0 bases, and 14 bases separated the two germline ends. In germline, CDR1 is MNHNS, CDR2 SASEGT. The chain's CDR3 is CASSRGSSSYNSPLHF. The DNA of the CDR3 is TGTGCCAGCTCTAGGGGGTCGAGCTCCTATAATTCACCCCTCCACTTT.

The chain employs TRBV7-2 and TRBJ1-6; D is uncertain. The germline V and J ends were trimmed by 1 base and 0 bases, with 10 bases remaining between them. This CDR3 region has 17 residues. CDR1 SGHTA and CDR2 FQGNSA come from the germline V gene. This CDR3 is CASSLGGWSSYNSPLHF. The DNA for the CDR3 is TGTGCCAGCAGCTTAGGGGGATGGAGCTCCTATAATTCACCCCTCCACTTT.

The chain couples TRBV20-1 to TRBJ1-4, with D tentatively TRBD1 (6 bases). Trimming took 3 bases from V and 4 from J, leaving 15 bases between them. Per the germline V gene, CDR1 is DFQATT and CDR2 is SNEGSKA (reference sequence). The CDR3 sequence is 15 residues long. The CDR3 protein is CSASKFRGVNEKLFF. The CDR3 region has the DNA TGCAGTGCTAGCAAGTTCAGGGGAGTTAATGAAAAACTGTTTTTT.